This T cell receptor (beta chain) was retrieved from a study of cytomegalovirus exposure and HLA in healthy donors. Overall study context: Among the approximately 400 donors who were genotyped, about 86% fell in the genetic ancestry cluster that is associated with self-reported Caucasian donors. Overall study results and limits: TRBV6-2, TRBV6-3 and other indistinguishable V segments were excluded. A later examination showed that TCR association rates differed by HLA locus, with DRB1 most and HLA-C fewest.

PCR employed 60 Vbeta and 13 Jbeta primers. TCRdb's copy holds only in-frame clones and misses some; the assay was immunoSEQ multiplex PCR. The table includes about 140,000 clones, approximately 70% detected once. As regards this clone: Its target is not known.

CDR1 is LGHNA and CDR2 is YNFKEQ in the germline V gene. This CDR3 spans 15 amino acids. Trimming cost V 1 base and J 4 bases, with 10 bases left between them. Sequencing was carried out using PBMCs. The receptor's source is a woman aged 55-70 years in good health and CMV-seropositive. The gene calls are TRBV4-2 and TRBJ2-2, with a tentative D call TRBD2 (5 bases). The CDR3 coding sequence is TGTGCCAGCAGCCAAGTCACTAGTTCCACCGGGGAGCTGTTTTTT. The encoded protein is CASSQVTSSTGELFF.